This entry features one TCR beta chain sequence. The CDR3 totals 16 residues. The ends lost 4 bases at V and 0 bases at J; junction bases unmatched: 7. Germline CDR1 is SQVTM and CDR2 is ANQGSEA. This entry is derived from a study of blood T cell repertoires in COVID-19. Study at large: The United States, Italy and Spain supplied acute and convalescent COVID-19 samples. T cells, B-cell-depleted T cells, or PBMCs provided the cDNA or gDNA that served as material.

Original processing notes: From reference gene primer amplification, estimates of nucleated cell counts were derived. Here immunoSEQ multiplex PCR was the method, and the copy in TCRdb shows in-frame clones only, minus some. V and J calls and clone size are copied from that table; D and trimming were computed from the DNA. The repertoire includes fewer than 250,000 clones, about 85% of them detected once, and about 20% sits in the top ten. The sequenced sample was peripheral blood. This receptor was obtained from a human donor in a cohort sampled during active COVID-19. The chain links TRBV29-1 to TRBJ2-2, with 8 bases that match TRBD1. The CDR3 DNA reads as TGCAGCGTTGGGACAGGGTTAAGTTCGAACACCGGGGAGCTGTTTTTT. Its protein product is CSVGTGLSSNTGELFF.